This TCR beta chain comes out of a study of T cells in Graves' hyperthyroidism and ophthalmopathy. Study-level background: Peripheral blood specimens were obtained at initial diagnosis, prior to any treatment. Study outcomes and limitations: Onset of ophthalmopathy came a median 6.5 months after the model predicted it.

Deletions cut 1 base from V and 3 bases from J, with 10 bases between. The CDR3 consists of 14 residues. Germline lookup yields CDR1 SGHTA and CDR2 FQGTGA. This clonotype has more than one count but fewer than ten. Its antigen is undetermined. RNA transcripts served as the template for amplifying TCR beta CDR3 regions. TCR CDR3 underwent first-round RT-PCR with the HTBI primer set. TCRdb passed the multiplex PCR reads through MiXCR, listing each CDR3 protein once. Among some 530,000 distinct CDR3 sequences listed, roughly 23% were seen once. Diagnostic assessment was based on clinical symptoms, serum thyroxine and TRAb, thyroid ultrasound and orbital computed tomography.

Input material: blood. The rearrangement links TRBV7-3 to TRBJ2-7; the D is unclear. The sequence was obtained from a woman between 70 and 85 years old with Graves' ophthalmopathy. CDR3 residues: CASSLRGNIYEQYF. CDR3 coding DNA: TGTGCCAGCAGCTTAAGGGGAAATATCTACGAGCAGTACTTC. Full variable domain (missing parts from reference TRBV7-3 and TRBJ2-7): GAGVSQTPSNKVTEKGKYVELRCDPISGHTALYWYRQSLGQGPEFLIYFQGTGAADDSGLPNDRFFAVRPEGSVSTLKIQRTERGDSAVYLCASSLRGNIYEQYFGPGTRLTVT.